This T cell receptor beta chain comes out of a study of human T cells and chemical hapten exposure. At the level of the study: Minor volume differences among pooled libraries chiefly drove per-sample TCR yield variation. Broader study findings: Versus controls, expanded TCRs had significantly more large CDR3 similarity clusters.

Comments on this clonotype: What it binds is not known.

V dropped 6 bases and J dropped 5 bases, with 9 bases sitting between them. CDR3 length: 13 amino acids. Per the germline V gene, CDR1 is SGDLS and CDR2 is YYNGEE. The time point denotes: pre-sensitization, week 0. As for treatment: therapeutic diphenylcyclopropenone sensitization with weekly scalp DPC. A single record per CDR3 protein comes from TCRdb applying MiXCR to the RACE reads. In the table there are about 180,000 distinct CDR3 sequences, just under 30% of which are singletons. The sequence was collected from a woman in her thirties with alopecia areata. Some clones in this sample may be carry-over from other donors' samples. This specimen consisted of whole blood, obtained in connection with sensitization to the hapten diphenylcyclopropenone (DPC). This sequence joins TRBV9 and TRBJ1-6; D not resolved. The CDR3 DNA reads TGTGCCAGCAACTCAGAAAATAATTCACCCCTCCACTTT. Its protein product is CASNSENNSPLHF. Combining the CDR3 with reference TRBV9 and TRBJ1-6 gives the whole variable domain DSGVTQTPKHLITATGQRVTLRCSPRSGDLSVYWYQQSLDQGLQFLIQYYNGEERAKGNILERFSAQQFPDLHSELNLSSLELGDSALYFCASNSENNSPLHFGNGTRLTVT.